This T cell receptor beta chain was recovered during a study of T-cell memory formation after mild COVID-19. The sample holds a few counts of this clonotype. Its antigen is undetermined. Regarding the study as a whole: Second-wave clones with a day 37 peak had unconfirmed SARS-CoV-2 specificity.

Deletions cut 0 bases from V and 1 base from J, with 16 bases between. Germline-derived CDR1 and CDR2 are PRHDT and FYEKMQ (reference sequence). This CDR3 has 17 residues. TCRdb reprocessed the 5' RACE reads with MiXCR, giving one entry per CDR3 protein. The sample has a few hundred thousand distinct CDR3 sequences, around 25% seen once. The V gene is TRBV13, the J gene TRBJ2-7; D possibly corresponds to TRBD1 (5 bases). The sequence derives from an adult woman who had mild COVID-19 (a few samples of this study predate the infection). Cell type and time point are not known. Sequenced input: PBMCs or a T cell subset sorted from them (not recorded which). CDR3 sequence reads: CASSLGGRQGRSYEQYF. CDR3 in DNA: TGTGCCAGCAGCTTAGGGGGGCGTCAGGGCAGGTCCTACGAGCAGTACTTC.